This T cell receptor beta chain was found in a study of CD4+ T cells in melanoma. Here immunoSEQ multiplex PCR was the method, and the copy in TCRdb shows in-frame clones only, minus some. This table holds about 11,000 clones, about 67% found once. The sequenced sample was cells from a culture (not recorded whether cultured in vitro). The source of this sequence is a human donor with melanoma.

The CDR3 spells CASSRGMNTNEKLFF. DNA for the CDR3: TGCGCCAGCAGCCGTGGGATGAACACTAATGAAAAACTGTTTTTT. This chain connects TRBV4-1 to TRBJ1-4; D is ambiguous. The CDR3 spans 15 residues. Germline V gene lookup returns CDR1 MGHRA and CDR2 YSYEKL. V lost 4 bases and J lost 2, with 11 bases in between.